Listed below are T cell receptor beta chains from one sample, sequenced in a study of cytomegalovirus exposure and HLA in healthy donors. Sequencing was performed with immunoSEQ multiplex PCR; in TCRdb, only in-frame clones are kept and a portion is missing. The sample lists 200,000 or so clones; roughly 85% were seen once. Material: PBMCs. All receptors come from a woman between 18 and 29 years old in good health and CMV-seronegative. The CDR3 runs from the conserved cysteine through the conserved F or W. The D gene is left open where the match is weak. Part of the rows lack a size; the others show once, few, many or a class for expanded clones.

>TRBJ2-2|TRBV7-9|NA|TRBD1
CASSLGQGANGELFF
>TRBJ2-3|TRBV6-1|NA|NA
CASSGQGRTDTQYF
>TRBJ2-5|TRBV6-5|once|NA
CASSYSSTQYF
>TRBJ2-1|TRBV18|NA|NA
CASSPPSRLGPRNEQFF
>TRBJ2-7|TRBV27|NA|TRBD1
CASHVQGAVEQYF
>TRBJ1-4|TRBV4-1|NA|TRBD1
CASSQFPGTANEKLFF
>TRBJ1-2|TRBV2|few|TRBD1
CASSPDRGGYTF
>TRBJ2-1|TRBV6-1|NA|TRBD1
CASSEETGGNEQFF
>TRBJ2-7|TRBV5-8|once|NA
CASSLALYEQYF
>TRBJ1-5|TRBV28|NA|NA
CASSFEDSRRPQHF
>TRBJ2-7|TRBV28|NA|TRBD1
CASSLRQGEQYF